This T cell receptor (beta chain) was sequenced for a study of post-analysis software for immune sequencing data. Study-level results: The authors found that F measure strongly co-clustered same-batch samples. Those with multiple sclerosis, the patient group, showed significantly lower normalized Chao1 diversity than controls. When patients were compared with controls, about 5 TRBV segments were more frequent, TRBV5-6, TRBV5-1 and TRBV20-1 among them.

From germline, CDR1 is MNHEY and CDR2 SVGAGI. After removal of 5 bases from V and 0 bases from J, the junction contained 7 bases not matched to a gene. This CDR3 contains 16 residues. On this clonotype itself: Its matching antigen is unknown.

Tagging with unique molecular identifiers was a feature of the TCR beta cDNA libraries. Input amounts of roughly 1 to 10 million T cells were used. These gave approximately 500,000 cDNA molecules, so each molecule approximated one T cell. In TCRdb, the PCR reads were re-called with MiXCR into one record per CDR3 protein. The table records about 820,000 distinct CDR3 sequences, approximately 53% of them present only once. Sequences were obtained from blood. This sequence joins TRBV6-5 and TRBJ2-1; 7 nucleotides align to TRBD1. The clonotype comes from a girl under 18 with multiple sclerosis. The CDR3 loop reads CASSRQGPSSYNEQFF. DNA for the CDR3: TGTGCCAGCAGTAGACAGGGTCCCAGCTCCTACAATGAGCAGTTCTTC.